The clone carrying this TCR beta chain was picked up a small number of times. Given a much more abundant clone one base away, this may be a read error. Trimming stripped 4 bases from V and 7 bases from J, with 15 bases between. The germline V gene has CDR1 MDHEN and CDR2 SYDVKM. This CDR3 is built from 14 residues. As it was prepared, the TCRbeta library received unique molecular identifiers. One entry per CDR3 protein results from TCRdb running MiXCR on the PCR reads. The data show hundreds of thousands of distinct CDR3 sequences, over 10% seen once. This specimen comes from a study of T-cell reconstitution after alpha-beta-depleted transplantation in children.

This TCR was recovered from a male patient younger than 18 who had a stem cell transplant for acute myeloid leukemia, so the T cells may come from the graft donor. The sample here was PBMCs, mostly from graft donor cells, taken 360 days after TCRalphabeta/CD19-depleted stem cell transplant. The rearrangement links TRBV28 to TRBJ2-3; tentative D call: TRBD2 (6 bases). The CDR3 here is CASSWLASAYTQYF. In nucleotides, the CDR3 is TGTGCCAGCAGTTGGCTAGCGTCGGCATATACGCAGTATTTT.